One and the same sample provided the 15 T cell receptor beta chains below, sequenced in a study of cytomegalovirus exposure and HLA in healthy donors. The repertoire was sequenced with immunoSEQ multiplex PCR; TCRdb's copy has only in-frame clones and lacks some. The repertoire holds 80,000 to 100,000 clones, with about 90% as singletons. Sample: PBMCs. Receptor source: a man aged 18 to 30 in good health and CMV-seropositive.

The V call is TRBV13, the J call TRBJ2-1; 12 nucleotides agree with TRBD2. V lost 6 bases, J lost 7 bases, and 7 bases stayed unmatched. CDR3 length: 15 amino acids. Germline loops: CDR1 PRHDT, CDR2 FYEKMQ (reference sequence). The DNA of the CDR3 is TGTGCCAGCAGAACGACTAGCGGGAGTTTAAATGAGCAGTTCTTC. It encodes CASRTTSGSLNEQFF. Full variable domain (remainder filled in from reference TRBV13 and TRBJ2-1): AAGVIQSPRHLIKEKRETATLKCYPIPRHDTVYWYQQGPGQDPQFLISFYEKMQSDKGSIPDRFSAQQFSDYHSELNMSSLELGDSALYFCASRTTSGSLNEQFFGPGTRLTVL.

CDR3 sequence: CASSRDRAGYTF. CDR3 sequence (DNA): TGTGCCAGCAGCCGAGACAGGGCTGGCTACACCTTC. The chain carries TRBV7-2 and TRBJ1-2; 7 bases match TRBD1. V lost 5 bases and J lost 7; bases outside the gene matches: 4. The length of the CDR3 is 12 residues. CDR1 is SGHTA and CDR2 is FQGNSA in the germline V gene.

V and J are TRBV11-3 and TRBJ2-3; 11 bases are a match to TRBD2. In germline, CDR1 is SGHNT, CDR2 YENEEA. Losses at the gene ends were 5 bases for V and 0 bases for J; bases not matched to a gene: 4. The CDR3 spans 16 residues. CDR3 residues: CASSAGTSGSTDTQYF. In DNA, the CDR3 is TGTGCCAGCAGCGCTGGGACTAGCGGAAGCACAGATACGCAGTATTTT.

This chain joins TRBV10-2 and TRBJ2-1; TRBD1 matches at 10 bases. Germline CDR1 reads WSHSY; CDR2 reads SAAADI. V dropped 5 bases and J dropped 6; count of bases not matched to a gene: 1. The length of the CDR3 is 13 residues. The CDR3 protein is CASSRTGGNEQFF. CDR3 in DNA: TGCGCCAGCAGTCGGACAGGGGGCAATGAGCAGTTCTTC.

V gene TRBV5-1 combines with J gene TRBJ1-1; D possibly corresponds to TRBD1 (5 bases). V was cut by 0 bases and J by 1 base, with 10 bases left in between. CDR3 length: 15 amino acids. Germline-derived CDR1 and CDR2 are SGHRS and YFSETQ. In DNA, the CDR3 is TGCGCCAGCAGCTTGGAGGGAGGGACGAACACTGAAGCTTTCTTT. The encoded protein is CASSLEGGTNTEAFF.

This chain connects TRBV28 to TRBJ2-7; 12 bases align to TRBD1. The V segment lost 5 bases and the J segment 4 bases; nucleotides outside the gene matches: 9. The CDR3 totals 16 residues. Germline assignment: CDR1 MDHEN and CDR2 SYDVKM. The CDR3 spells CASSAAAGQGAYEQYF. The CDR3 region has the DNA TGTGCCAGCAGTGCTGCCGCGGGACAGGGGGCGTACGAGCAGTACTTC.

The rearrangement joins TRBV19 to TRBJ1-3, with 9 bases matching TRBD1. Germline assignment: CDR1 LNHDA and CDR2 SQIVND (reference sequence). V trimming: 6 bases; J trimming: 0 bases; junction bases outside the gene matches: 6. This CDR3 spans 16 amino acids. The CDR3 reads CASRTGGLFSGNTIYF. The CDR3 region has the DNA TGTGCCAGTAGGACAGGGGGGCTATTCTCTGGAAACACCATATATTTT.

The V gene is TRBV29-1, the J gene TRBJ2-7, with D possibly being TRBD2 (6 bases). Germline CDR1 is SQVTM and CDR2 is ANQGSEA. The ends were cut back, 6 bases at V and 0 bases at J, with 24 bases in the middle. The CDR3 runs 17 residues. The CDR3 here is CSVLDLGNGGISYEQYF. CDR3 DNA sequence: TGCAGCGTCCTCGACCTGGGAAATGGCGGGATCTCCTACGAGCAGTACTTC.

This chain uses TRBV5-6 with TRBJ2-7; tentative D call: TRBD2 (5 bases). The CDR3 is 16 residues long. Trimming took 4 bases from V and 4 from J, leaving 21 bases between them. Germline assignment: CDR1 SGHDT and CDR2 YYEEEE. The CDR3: CASSPSLTGIPYEQYF. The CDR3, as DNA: TGTGCCAGCAGCCCGTCCCTAACGGGAATCCCATACGAGCAGTACTTC.

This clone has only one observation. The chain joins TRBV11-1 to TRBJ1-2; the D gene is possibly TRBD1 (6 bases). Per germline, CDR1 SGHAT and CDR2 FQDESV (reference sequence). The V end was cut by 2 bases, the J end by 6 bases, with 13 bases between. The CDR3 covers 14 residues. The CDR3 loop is CASSLNLGANGYTF. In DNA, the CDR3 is TGTGCCAGCAGCTTAAACCTGGGGGCGAATGGCTACACCTTC.

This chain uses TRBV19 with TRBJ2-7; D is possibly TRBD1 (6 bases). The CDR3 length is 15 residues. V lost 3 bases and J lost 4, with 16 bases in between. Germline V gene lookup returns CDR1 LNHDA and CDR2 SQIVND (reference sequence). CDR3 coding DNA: TGTGCCAGTAGTATGACCCGGGACACCAGTTACGAGCAGTACTTC. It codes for CASSMTRDTSYEQYF.

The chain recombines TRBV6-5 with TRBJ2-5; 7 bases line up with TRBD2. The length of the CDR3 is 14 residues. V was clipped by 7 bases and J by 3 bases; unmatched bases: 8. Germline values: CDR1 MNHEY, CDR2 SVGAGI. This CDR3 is CASTSGAHKETQYF. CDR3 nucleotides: TGTGCCAGCACGAGCGGGGCCCATAAAGAGACCCAGTACTTC.

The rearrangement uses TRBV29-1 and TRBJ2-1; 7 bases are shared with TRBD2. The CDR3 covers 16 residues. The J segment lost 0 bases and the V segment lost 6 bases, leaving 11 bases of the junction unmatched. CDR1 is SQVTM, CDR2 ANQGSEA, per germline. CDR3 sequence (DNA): TGCAGCGTGAATCTAGCGGAAAGGAGCTCCTACAATGAGCAGTTCTTC. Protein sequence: CSVNLAERSSYNEQFF.

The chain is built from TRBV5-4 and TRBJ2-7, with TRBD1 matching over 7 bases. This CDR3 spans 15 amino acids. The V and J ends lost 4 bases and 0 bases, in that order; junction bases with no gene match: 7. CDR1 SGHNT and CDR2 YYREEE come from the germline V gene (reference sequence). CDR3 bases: TGTGCCAGCAGCCCGTCGGGACAGTTCTCCTACGAGCAGTACTTC. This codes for CASSPSGQFSYEQYF. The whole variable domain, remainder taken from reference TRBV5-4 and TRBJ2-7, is ETGVTQSPTHLIKTRGQQVTLRCSSQSGHNTVSWYQQALGQGPQFIFQYYREEENGRGNFPPRFSGLQFPNYSSELNVNALELDDSALYLCASSPSGQFSYEQYFGPGTRLTVT.

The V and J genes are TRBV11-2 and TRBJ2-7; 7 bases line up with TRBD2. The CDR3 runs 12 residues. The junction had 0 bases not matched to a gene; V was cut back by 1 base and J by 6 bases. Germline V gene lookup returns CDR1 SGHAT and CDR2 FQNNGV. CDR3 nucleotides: TGTGCCAGCAGCTTAGGGGAGGGCGAGCAGTACTTC. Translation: CASSLGEGEQYF. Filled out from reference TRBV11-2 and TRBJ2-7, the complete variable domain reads EAGVAQSPRYKIIEKRQSVAFWCNPISGHATLYWYQQILGQGPKLLIQFQNNGVVDDSQLPKDRFSAERLKGVDSTLKIQPAKLEDSAVYLCASSLGEGEQYFGPGTRLTVT.